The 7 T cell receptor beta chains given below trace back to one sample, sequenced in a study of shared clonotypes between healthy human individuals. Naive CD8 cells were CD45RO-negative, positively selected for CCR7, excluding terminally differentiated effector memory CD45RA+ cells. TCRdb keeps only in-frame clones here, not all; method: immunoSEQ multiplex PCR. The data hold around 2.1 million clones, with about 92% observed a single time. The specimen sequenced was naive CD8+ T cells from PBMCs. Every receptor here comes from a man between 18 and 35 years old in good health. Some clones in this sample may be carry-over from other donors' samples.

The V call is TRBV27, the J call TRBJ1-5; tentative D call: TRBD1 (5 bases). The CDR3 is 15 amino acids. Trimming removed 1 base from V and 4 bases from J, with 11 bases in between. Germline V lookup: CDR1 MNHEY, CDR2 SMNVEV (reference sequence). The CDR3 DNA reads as TGTGCCAGCAGTTTATTCGGGGGTGGTAATCAGCCCCAGCATTTT. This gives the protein CASSLFGGGNQPQHF.

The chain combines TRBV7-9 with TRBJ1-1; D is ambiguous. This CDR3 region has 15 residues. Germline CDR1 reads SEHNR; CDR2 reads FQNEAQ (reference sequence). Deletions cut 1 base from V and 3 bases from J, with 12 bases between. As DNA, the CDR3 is TGTGCCAGCAGCTTAGATCCGGGCGCCGACACTGAAGCTTTCTTT. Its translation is CASSLDPGADTEAFF.

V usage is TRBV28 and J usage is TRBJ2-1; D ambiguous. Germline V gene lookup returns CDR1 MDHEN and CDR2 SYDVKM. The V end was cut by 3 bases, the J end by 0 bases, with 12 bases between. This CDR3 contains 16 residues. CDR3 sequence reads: CASSLVGSSSYNEQFF. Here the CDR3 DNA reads TGTGCCAGCAGTTTGGTTGGGTCGAGCTCCTACAATGAGCAGTTCTTC.

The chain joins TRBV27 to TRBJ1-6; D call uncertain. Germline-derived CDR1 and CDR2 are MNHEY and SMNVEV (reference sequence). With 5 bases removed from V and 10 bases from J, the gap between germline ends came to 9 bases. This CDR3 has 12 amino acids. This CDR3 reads CASSPTGSPLHF. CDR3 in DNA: TGTGCCAGCAGTCCCACTGGATCACCCCTCCACTTT.

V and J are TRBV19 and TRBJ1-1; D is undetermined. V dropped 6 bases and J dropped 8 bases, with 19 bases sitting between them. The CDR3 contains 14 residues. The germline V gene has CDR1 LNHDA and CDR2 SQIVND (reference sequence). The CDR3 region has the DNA TGTGCCAGTAGCCAGAGAAGCCCCCGCCAGGAAGCTTTCTTT. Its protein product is CASSQRSPRQEAFF.

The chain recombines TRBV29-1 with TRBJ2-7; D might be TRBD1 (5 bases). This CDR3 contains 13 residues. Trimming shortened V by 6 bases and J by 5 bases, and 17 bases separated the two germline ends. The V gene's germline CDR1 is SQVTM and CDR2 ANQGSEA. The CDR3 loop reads CSVIQTGYNEQYF. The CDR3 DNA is TGCAGCGTCATACAAACAGGTTACAACGAGCAGTACTTC.

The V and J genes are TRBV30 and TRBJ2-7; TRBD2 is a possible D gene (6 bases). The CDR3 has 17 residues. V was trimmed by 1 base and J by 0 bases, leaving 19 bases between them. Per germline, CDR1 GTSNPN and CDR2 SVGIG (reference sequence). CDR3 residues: CAWSAFRVAEGSYEQYF. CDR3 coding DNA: TGTGCCTGGAGTGCCTTCAGAGTAGCGGAAGGCTCCTACGAGCAGTACTTC.